The rows below give T cell receptor beta chains drawn from one sample of a study of blood T cell repertoires in COVID-19. TCRdb's copy holds only in-frame clones and misses some; the assay was immunoSEQ multiplex PCR. The sample records 270,000 or so clones, just over 90% being singletons. Sequenced: PBMCs or T cells enriched from blood (not recorded which). The receptor set was obtained from a woman aged 40 to 49 with acute COVID-19. CDR3s include the opening cysteine and the closing phenylalanine or tryptophan. A D gene is named only where the DNA matches it firmly. The listing skips clone size in some rows; elsewhere it reads once, few, many or a size class.

d_gene	v_gene	abundance	j_gene	CDR3aa	CDR3nt
TRBD1	TRBV7-2	NA	TRBJ1-3	CASSFDRGPSGNTIYF	TGTGCCAGCAGCTTTGACAGGGGGCCTTCTGGAAACACCATATATTTT
NA	TRBV27	NA	TRBJ1-2	CASSLLGRAEGGYTF	TGTGCCAGCAGTTTATTAGGCAGGGCGGAGGGTGGCTACACCTTC
TRBD1	TRBV5-6	NA	TRBJ1-5	CASSHATGKPQHF	TGTGCCAGCAGCCACGCGACAGGGAAGCCCCAGCATTTT
TRBD1	TRBV5-1	NA	TRBJ1-4	CASSLGDRAREKLFF	TGCGCCAGCAGCTTGGGGGACAGGGCGAGGGAAAAACTGTTTTTT
TRBD1	TRBV5-1	NA	TRBJ2-5	CASSWGTGKETQYF	TGCGCCAGCAGCTGGGGGACAGGAAAAGAGACCCAGTACTTC
TRBD2	TRBV7-3	NA	TRBJ2-7	CASSLAGGRDEQYF	TGTGCCAGCAGCCTAGCGGGGGGTCGGGACGAGCAGTACTTC
NA	TRBV27	NA	TRBJ1-1	CASSWALNTEAFF	TGTGCCAGCAGTTGGGCCCTGAACACTGAAGCTTTCTTT
TRBD1	TRBV11-2	NA	TRBJ2-7	CASSLGTGPYEQYF	TGTGCCAGCAGCTTAGGGACAGGGCCCTACGAGCAGTACTTC
NA	TRBV5-1	NA	TRBJ2-5	CASSLAGETQYF	TGCGCCAGCAGCTTGGCCGGGGAGACCCAGTACTTC
TRBD1	TRBV7-9	few	TRBJ2-1	CASSSGQGNEQFF	TGTGCCAGCAGCTCCGGACAGGGTAATGAGCAGTTCTTC
TRBD1	TRBV7-8	NA	TRBJ2-3	CASSSGQLTDTQYF	TGTGCCAGCAGCTCGGGACAGCTCACAGATACGCAGTATTTT
NA	TRBV3-1/TRBV3-2	NA	TRBJ1-4	CASSRQRSTNEKLFF	TGTGCCAGCAGCCGACAGCGATCAACTAATGAAAAACTGTTTTTT
NA	TRBV3-1/TRBV3-2	NA	TRBJ1-2	CASSQGTRGGYTF	TGTGCCAGCAGCCAAGGGACACGAGGAGGCTACACCTTC
NA	TRBV18	NA	TRBJ1-2	CASSPAVVRDYTF	TGTGCCAGCTCACCCGCCGTTGTTCGCGACTACACCTTC
NA	TRBV6-5	once	TRBJ2-7	CASWRSSYEQYF	TGTGCCAGTTGGCGGAGCTCCTACGAGCAGTACTTC
NA	TRBV2	NA	TRBJ1-6	CASSPGLSPLHF	TGTGCCAGCAGTCCAGGGCTTTCACCCCTCCACTTT
NA	TRBV2	NA	TRBJ2-3	CASRKTRGGSSDTQYF	TGTGCCAGCAGGAAAACGCGGGGAGGCTCGTCAGATACGCAGTATTTT
TRBD1	TRBV19	NA	TRBJ1-6	CASSISGTGNSPLHF	TGTGCCAGTAGTATCTCCGGGACAGGGAATTCACCCCTCCACTTT
TRBD1	TRBV7-6	NA	TRBJ2-1	CASSLGGTGINEQFF	TGTGCCAGCAGCTTAGGTGGGACAGGGATCAATGAGCAGTTCTTC
TRBD2	TRBV7-9	NA	TRBJ2-5	CASSLFRGTIETQYF	TGTGCCAGCAGCTTATTTCGTGGGACTATCGAGACCCAGTACTTC
NA	TRBV2	few	TRBJ1-2	CASSDGGRDYTF	TGTGCCAGCAGTGATGGGGGCAGAGACTACACCTTC
TRBD1	TRBV19	once	TRBJ1-6	CATRDREGSPLHF	TGTGCCACCCGGGACAGGGAAGGTTCACCCCTCCACTTT
TRBD1	TRBV30	NA	TRBJ2-1	CASRQGPYNEQFF	TGTGCCTCGAGACAGGGGCCGTACAATGAGCAGTTCTTC
TRBD1	TRBV5-1	NA	TRBJ2-1	CASSSGTASYNEQFF	TGCGCCAGCAGCTCAGGGACAGCCTCCTACAATGAGCAGTTCTTC
TRBD1	TRBV5-1	NA	TRBJ2-7	CASSSDRGMNEQYF	TGCGCCAGCAGCTCGGACAGGGGGATGAACGAGCAGTACTTC
TRBD1	TRBV5-1	NA	TRBJ1-1	CASSLSPGTGLGNTEAFF	TGCGCCAGCAGCTTGAGTCCTGGGACAGGGCTAGGGAACACTGAAGCTTTCTTT
TRBD1	TRBV18	NA	TRBJ2-7	CASSRGQGSFDEQYF	TGTGCCAGCTCACGCGGACAGGGGTCGTTCGACGAGCAGTACTTC
NA	TRBV4-3	NA	TRBJ2-3	CASSQDRGDTQYF	TGCGCCAGCAGCCAAGATCGAGGGGATACGCAGTATTTT
NA	TRBV4-1	once	TRBJ1-2	CASSQTEVLYGYTF	TGCGCCAGCAGCCAAACCGAGGTTCTTTATGGCTACACCTTC
NA	TRBV2	NA	TRBJ2-7	CASSENDSYEQYF	TGTGCCAGCAGTGAAAACGACAGCTACGAGCAGTACTTC
TRBD1	TRBV5-1	once	TRBJ1-1	CASSLETGGTEAFF	TGCGCCAGCAGCTTGGAGACAGGGGGCACTGAAGCTTTCTTT
TRBD1	TRBV9	NA	TRBJ1-2	CASSVGDRPYGYTF	TGTGCCAGCAGCGTAGGGGACAGGCCCTATGGCTACACCTTC
TRBD2	TRBV19	NA	TRBJ2-7	CASSITGTSGTNEQYF	TGTGCCAGTAGTATTACTGGGACTAGCGGGACTAACGAGCAGTACTTC
NA	TRBV18	NA	TRBJ1-2	CASSPRVAEGYTF	TGTGCCAGCTCACCCCGGGTTGCTGAGGGCTACACCTTC
TRBD1	TRBV28	NA	TRBJ1-2	CASSFAQGPGYGYTF	TGTGCCAGCAGTTTTGCACAGGGGCCCGGCTATGGCTACACCTTC
NA	TRBV5-6	NA	TRBJ1-1	CASSLGWMGGGRNTEAFF	TGTGCCAGCAGCTTGGGGTGGATGGGGGGTGGACGGAACACTGAAGCTTTCTTT
NA	TRBV5-1	NA	TRBJ1-1	CASSLEPNTEAFF	TGCGCCAGCAGCTTGGAGCCGAACACTGAAGCTTTCTTT
NA	TRBV11-2	NA	TRBJ2-1	CASSLGGPEQFF	TGTGCCAGCAGCTTAGGTGGCCCTGAGCAGTTCTTC
NA	TRBV12-5	once	TRBJ2-1	CASSLVDEQFF	TGTGCTAGTTCCCTAGTCGATGAGCAGTTCTTC
TRBD1	TRBV14	NA	TRBJ1-2	CASSQAGTGVHGYTF	TGTGCCAGCAGCCAAGCCGGGACAGGGGTGCATGGCTACACCTTC
TRBD1	TRBV19	NA	TRBJ2-7	CATQGADEQYF	TGTGCCACCCAGGGGGCAGACGAGCAGTACTTC
TRBD2	TRBV7-2	NA	TRBJ2-3	CASRAGGILTDTQYF	TGTGCCAGCCGCGCGGGAGGGATTTTGACAGATACGCAGTATTTT
NA	TRBV19	NA	TRBJ1-1	CASTGMAKNTEAFF	TGTGCCAGTACAGGGATGGCAAAGAACACTGAAGCTTTCTTT